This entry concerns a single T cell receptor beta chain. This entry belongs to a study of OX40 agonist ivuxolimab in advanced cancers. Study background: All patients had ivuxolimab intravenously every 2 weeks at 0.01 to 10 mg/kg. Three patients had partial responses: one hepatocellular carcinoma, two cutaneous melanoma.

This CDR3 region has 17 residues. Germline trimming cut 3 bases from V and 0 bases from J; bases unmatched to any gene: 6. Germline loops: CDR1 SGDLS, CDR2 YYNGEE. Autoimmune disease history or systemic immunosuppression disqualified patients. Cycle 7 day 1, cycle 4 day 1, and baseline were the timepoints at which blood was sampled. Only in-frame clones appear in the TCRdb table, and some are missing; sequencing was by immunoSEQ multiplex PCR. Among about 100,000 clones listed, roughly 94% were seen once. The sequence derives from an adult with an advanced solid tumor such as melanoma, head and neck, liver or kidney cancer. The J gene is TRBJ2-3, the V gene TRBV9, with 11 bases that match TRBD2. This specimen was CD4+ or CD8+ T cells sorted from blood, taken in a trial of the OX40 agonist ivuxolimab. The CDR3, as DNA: TGTGCCAGCAGCGATAGCGGGGGGGCCTTTAGCACAGATACGCAGTATTTT. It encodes CASSDSGGAFSTDTQYF.